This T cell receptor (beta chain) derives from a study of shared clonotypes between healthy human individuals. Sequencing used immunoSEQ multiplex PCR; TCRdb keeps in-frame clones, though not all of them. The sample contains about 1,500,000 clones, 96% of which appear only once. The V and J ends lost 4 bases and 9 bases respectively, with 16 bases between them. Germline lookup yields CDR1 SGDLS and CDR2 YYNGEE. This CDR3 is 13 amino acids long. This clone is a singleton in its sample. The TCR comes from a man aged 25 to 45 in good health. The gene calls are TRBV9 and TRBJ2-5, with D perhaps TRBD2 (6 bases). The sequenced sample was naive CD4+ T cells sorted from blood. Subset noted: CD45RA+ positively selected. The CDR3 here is CASSPQAGLPQYF. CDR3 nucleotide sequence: TGTGCCAGCAGCCCTCAAGCAGGACTACCCCAGTACTTC.